This TCR beta chain was retrieved from a study of blood T cell repertoires in COVID-19. The data were produced by immunoSEQ multiplex PCR, yet TCRdb's version contains in-frame clones alone and is incomplete. The data hold about 340,000 clones, with around nine tenths observed a single time. The CDR3 sequence is 15 residues long. With V trimmed by 4 bases and J by 2 bases, 6 bases remained unmatched. Germline-derived CDR1 and CDR2 are KGHDR and SFDVKD. This receptor was obtained from a woman aged 18 to 35 who had recovered from COVID-19. Sequenced input: peripheral blood. V is TRBV24-1 and J is TRBJ1-2; TRBD1 aligns across 7 bases. The CDR3 here is CATSDPAGGNYGYTF. In nucleotides, the CDR3 is TGTGCCACCAGTGACCCCGCAGGGGGGAACTATGGCTACACCTTC.